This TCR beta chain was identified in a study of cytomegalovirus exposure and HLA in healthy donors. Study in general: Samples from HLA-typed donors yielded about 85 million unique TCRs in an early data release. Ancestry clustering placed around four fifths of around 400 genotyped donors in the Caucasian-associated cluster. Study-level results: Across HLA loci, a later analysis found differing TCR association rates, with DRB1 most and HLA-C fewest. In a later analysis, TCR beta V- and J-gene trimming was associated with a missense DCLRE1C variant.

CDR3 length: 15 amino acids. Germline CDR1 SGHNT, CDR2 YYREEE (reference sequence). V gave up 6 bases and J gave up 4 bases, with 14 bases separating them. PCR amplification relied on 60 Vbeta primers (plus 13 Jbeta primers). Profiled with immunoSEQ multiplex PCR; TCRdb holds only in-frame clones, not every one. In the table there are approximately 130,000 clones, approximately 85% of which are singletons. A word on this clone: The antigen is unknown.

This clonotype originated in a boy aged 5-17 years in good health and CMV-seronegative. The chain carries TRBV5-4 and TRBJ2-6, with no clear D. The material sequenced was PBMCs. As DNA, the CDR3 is TGTGCCAGCACTTTGGGCGCATCCGGGGCCAACGTCCTGACTTTC. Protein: CASTLGASGANVLTF. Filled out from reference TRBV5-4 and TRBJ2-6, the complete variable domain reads ETGVTQSPTHLIKTRGQQVTLRCSSQSGHNTVSWYQQALGQGPQFIFQYYREEENGRGNFPPRFSGLQFPNYSSELNVNALELDDSALYLCASTLGASGANVLTFGAGSRLTVL.